Listed here are 14 T cell receptor beta chains from one sample, sequenced in a study of T cells in Graves' hyperthyroidism and ophthalmopathy. Using RNA transcripts as the source, TCR beta CDR3 regions were amplified. The HTBI primer set drove a first-round RT-PCR of the TCR CDR3. TCRdb reanalysed the multiplex PCR reads using MiXCR and keeps one entry per CDR3 protein. Found here are 360,000 or so distinct CDR3 sequences, roughly 15% of them singletons; the top ten hold roughly 19%. Sequences were obtained from blood. The receptor source for this set is a woman aged 60-75 years with Graves' ophthalmopathy.

This clonotype was detected only once. The chain employs TRBV29-1 and TRBJ1-4; D is possibly TRBD1 (5 bases). From germline, CDR1 is SQVTM and CDR2 ANQGSEA. CDR3 length: 15 amino acids. V was cut by 7 bases and J by 2 bases, with 17 bases left in between. The CDR3, as DNA: TGCAGCGCCTCGGGGGGGACGGCCACTAATGAAAAACTGTTTTTT. It encodes CSASGGTATNEKLFF.

This clonotype showed up many times. This rearrangement joins TRBV30 to TRBJ2-7, with D perhaps TRBD2 (6 bases). The V and J ends lost 5 bases and 6 bases respectively, with 11 bases between them. The CDR3 is made up of 11 amino acids. The germline gives CDR1 GTSNPN, CDR2 SVGIG (reference sequence). The CDR3 bases are TGTGCCTGGGGCACTAGCACCGAGCAGTACTTC. This codes for CAWGTSTEQYF.

Ten or more counts support this clonotype. The chain links TRBV5-1 to TRBJ2-5; the D is unclear. Germline-derived CDR1 and CDR2 are SGHRS and YFSETQ. This CDR3 contains 13 residues. V dropped 0 bases and J dropped 5 bases, with 8 bases sitting between them. CDR3: CASSLVPRETQYF. The CDR3 DNA reads as TGCGCCAGCAGCTTGGTTCCCCGGGAGACCCAGTACTTC.

This clonotype came up many times. The chain has TRBV6-1 and TRBJ2-7, with unresolved D. Germline V gives CDR1 MNHNS, CDR2 SASEGT. The CDR3 runs to 9 residues. Between the trimmed V and J ends, which lost 5 bases and 10 bases, there was a span of 6 bases. The CDR3 loop is CASSFEQYF. In DNA form, the CDR3 reads TGTGCCAGCAGTTTCGAACAGTACTTC.

This clonotype showed up many times. This chain joins TRBV28 and TRBJ2-5; 7 bases align to TRBD1. Germline V lookup: CDR1 MDHEN, CDR2 SYDVKM. The trim removed 5 bases at V and 7 bases at J, leaving 7 bases unmatched. This CDR3 has 13 amino acids. The CDR3 nucleotides read TGTGCCAGCAGTCAAGGGACAGCAGGGACCCAGTACTTC. This sequence encodes CASSQGTAGTQYF.

This clonotype occurred many times. The genes are TRBV9 and TRBJ2-7; 7 nucleotides agree with TRBD2. J lost 5 bases, V lost 4 bases, and 12 bases had no gene match. The CDR3 has 15 residues. Germline values: CDR1 SGDLS, CDR2 YYNGEE. CDR3 amino acids: CASSSSGGRGDEQYF. The CDR3 bases are TGTGCCAGCAGCTCCTCGGGGGGTCGGGGGGACGAGCAGTACTTC. Combining the CDR3 with reference TRBV9 and TRBJ2-7 gives the whole variable domain DSGVTQTPKHLITATGQRVTLRCSPRSGDLSVYWYQQSLDQGLQFLIQYYNGEERAKGNILERFSAQQFPDLHSELNLSSLELGDSALYFCASSSSGGRGDEQYFGPGTRLTVT.

For this clonotype: Sequence at one end of the junction differs from germline and may be a read error. The chain employs TRBV6-2 or TRBV6-3 and TRBJ2-3; TRBD2 matches at 9 bases. Per the germline V gene, CDR1 is MNHEY and CDR2 is SVGEGT. CDR3 length: 15 residues. The CDR3 here is CASSGGRARTDTQCF. The CDR3 DNA sequence: TGTGCCAGCAGTGGCGGGAGGGCCAGAACAGATACGCAGTGTTTT.

The chain employs TRBV7-9 and TRBJ2-1; TRBD2 agrees at 8 bases. The CDR3 totals 17 residues. Germline values: CDR1 SEHNR, CDR2 FQNEAQ (reference sequence). J gave up 5 bases and V 2 bases, and 11 bases lay outside the gene matches. The CDR3 DNA reads as TGTGCCAGCAGCTTACTGCCGGGACTAGGGGGTGACAATGAGCAGTTCTTC. It codes for CASSLLPGLGGDNEQFF. The complete variable domain, with remaining parts taken from reference TRBV7-9 and TRBJ2-1, reads DTGVSQNPRHKITKRGQNVTFRCDPISEHNRLYWYRQTLGQGPEFLTYFQNEAQLEKSRLLSDRFSAERPKGSFSTLEIQRTEQGDSAMYLCASSLLPGLGGDNEQFFGPGTRLTVL.

This clonotype was found many times. The CDR3: CASRIGGGEQFF. The CDR3 DNA reads as TGTGCCAGCAGGATAGGGGGGGGTGAGCAGTTCTTC. The chain links TRBV7-8 to TRBJ2-1; tentative D call: TRBD2 (7 bases). CDR1 is SGHVS, CDR2 FQNEAQ, per germline. The CDR3 is 12 amino acids. V was shortened by 6 bases and J by 9 bases, with 12 bases between the two germline ends.

This clonotype was observed a few times. The chain carries TRBV19 and TRBJ2-2, with 8 bases identical to TRBD1. The ends lost 1 base at V and 7 bases at J; junction bases unmatched: 8. The CDR3 covers 16 residues. Germline V CDR1 and CDR2: LNHDA, SQIVND (reference sequence). CDR3 sequence (DNA): TGTGCCAGTAGTATAGCCCCCAGGGGGCAGGGCGGGGAGCTGTTTTTT. This codes for CASSIAPRGQGGELFF.

This clonotype has a count of ten or more. This rearrangement joins TRBV28 to TRBJ2-3; D possibly corresponds to TRBD1 (6 bases). Germline CDR1 is MDHEN and CDR2 is SYDVKM. This CDR3 comprises 16 residues. The ends were cut back, 2 bases at V and 1 base at J, with 13 bases in the middle. The CDR3 DNA reads as TGTGCCAGCAGTTTACCCGGGAAGGGGGGCACAGATACGCAGTATTTT. This codes for CASSLPGKGGTDTQYF.

J is TRBJ2-3 and V is TRBV6-2 or TRBV6-3; 10 bases map to TRBD2. This CDR3 region has 16 residues. CDR1 and CDR2 (germline): MNHEY, SVGEGT. With V trimmed by 3 bases and J by 3 bases, 6 bases remained unmatched. The CDR3 coding sequence is TGTGCCAGCAGTTATGGGGCTAGCGGGAGAACAGATACGCAGTATTTT. Amino acids: CASSYGASGRTDTQYF.

This clonotype was seen a handful of times. Being one base from a much bigger clone, this may be a read error. The genes are TRBV2 and TRBJ1-1; D is perhaps TRBD1 (5 bases). The CDR3 is made up of 13 amino acids. Germline loops: CDR1 SNHLY, CDR2 FYNNEI. This CDR3 is CASSATAGTEALF. In DNA form, the CDR3 reads TGTGCCAGCAGTGCCACAGCGGGGACTGAAGCTCTCTTT.

This clonotype was found many times. The V call is TRBV7-6, the J call TRBJ2-6; TRBD1 agrees at 9 bases. The V and J ends lost 5 bases and 4 bases, in that order; junction bases with no gene match: 3. The CDR3 has 15 amino acids. CDR1 and CDR2 (germline): SGHVS, FNYEAQ. DNA of the CDR3: TGTGCCAGCAGCCAACAGGGGGCCGGGGCCAACGTCCTGACTTTC. It yields the protein CASSQQGAGANVLTF.